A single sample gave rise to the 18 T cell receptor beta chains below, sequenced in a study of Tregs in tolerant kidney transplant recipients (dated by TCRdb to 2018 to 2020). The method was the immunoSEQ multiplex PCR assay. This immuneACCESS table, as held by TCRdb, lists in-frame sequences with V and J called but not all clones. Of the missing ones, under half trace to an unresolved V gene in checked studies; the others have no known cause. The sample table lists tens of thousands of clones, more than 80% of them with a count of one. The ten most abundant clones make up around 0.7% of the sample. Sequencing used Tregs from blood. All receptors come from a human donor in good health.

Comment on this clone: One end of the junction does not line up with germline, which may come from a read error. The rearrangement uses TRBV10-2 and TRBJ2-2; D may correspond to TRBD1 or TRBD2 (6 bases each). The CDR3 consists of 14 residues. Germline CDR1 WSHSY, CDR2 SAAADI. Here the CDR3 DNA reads TGCGCCAGCACATCCGGGACTGAGGAAGGGGGGCTGTTTTTT. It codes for CASTSGTEEGGLFF.

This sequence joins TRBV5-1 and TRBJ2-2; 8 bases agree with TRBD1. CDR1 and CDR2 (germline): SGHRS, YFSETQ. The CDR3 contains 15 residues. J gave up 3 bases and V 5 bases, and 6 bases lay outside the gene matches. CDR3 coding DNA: TGCGCCAGCAGTTTCCAGGGGGCGCACACCGGGGAGCTGTTTTTT. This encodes CASSFQGAHTGELFF.

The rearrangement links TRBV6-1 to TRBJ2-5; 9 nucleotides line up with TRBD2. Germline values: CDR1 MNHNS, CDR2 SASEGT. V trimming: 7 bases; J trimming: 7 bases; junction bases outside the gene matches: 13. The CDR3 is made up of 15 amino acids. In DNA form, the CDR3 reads TGTGCCAGCACCCAACATTGGGCAGCGGGGGGGACCCAGTACTTC. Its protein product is CASTQHWAAGGTQYF.

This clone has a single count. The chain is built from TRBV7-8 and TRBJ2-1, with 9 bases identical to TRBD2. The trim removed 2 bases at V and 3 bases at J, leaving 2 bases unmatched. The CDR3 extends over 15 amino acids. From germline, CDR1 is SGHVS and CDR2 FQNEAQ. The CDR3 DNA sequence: TGTGCCAGCAGCTTACTAGCGGGGCGCTACAATGAGCAGTTCTTC. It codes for CASSLLAGRYNEQFF.

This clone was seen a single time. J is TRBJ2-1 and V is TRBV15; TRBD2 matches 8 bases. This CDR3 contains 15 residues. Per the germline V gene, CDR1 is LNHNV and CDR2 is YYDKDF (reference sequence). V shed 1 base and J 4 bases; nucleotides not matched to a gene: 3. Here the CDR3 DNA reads TGTGCCACCAGCAGAGGCGCGGGGGGTTACAATGAGCAGTTCTTC. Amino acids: CATSRGAGGYNEQFF.

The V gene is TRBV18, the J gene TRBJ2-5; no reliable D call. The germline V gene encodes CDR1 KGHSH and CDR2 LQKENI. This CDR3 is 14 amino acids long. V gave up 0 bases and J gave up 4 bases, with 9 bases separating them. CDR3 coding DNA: TGTGCCAGCTCACCACCGTCTTTGGCAGAGACCCAGTACTTC. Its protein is CASSPPSLAETQYF.

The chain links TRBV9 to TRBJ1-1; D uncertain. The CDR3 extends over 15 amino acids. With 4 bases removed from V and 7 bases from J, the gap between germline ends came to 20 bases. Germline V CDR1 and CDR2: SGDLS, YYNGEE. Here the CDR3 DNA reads TGTGCCAGCAGCCCCCATCGGAGAGGAGGAATTGAAGCTTTCTTT. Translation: CASSPHRRGGIEAFF.

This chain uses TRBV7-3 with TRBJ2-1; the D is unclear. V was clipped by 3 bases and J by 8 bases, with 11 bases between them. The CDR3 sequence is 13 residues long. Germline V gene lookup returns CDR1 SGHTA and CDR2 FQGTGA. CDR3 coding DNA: TGTGCCAGCAGCTTCGTGCCATTAGATGAGCAGTTCTTC. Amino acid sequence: CASSFVPLDEQFF.

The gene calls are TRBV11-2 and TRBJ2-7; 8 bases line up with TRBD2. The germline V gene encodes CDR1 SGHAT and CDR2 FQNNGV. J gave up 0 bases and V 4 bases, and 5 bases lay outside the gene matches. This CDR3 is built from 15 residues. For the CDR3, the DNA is TGTGCCAGCAGCTCTCGACTAGCGACCTCCTACGAGCAGTACTTC. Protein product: CASSSRLATSYEQYF.

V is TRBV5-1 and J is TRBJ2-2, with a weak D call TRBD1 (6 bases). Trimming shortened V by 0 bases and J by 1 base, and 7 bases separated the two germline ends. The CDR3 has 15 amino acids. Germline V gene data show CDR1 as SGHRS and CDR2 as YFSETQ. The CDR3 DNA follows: TGCGCCAGCAGCTTGGTGACAGGGAACACCGGGGAGCTGTTTTTT. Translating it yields CASSLVTGNTGELFF.

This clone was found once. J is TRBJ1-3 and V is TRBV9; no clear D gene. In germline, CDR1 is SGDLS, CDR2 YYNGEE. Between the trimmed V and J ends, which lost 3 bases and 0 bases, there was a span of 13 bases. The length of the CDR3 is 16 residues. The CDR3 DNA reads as TGTGCCAGCAGCGGCCGGGTCCGAGGCTCTGGAAACACCATATATTTT. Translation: CASSGRVRGSGNTIYF.

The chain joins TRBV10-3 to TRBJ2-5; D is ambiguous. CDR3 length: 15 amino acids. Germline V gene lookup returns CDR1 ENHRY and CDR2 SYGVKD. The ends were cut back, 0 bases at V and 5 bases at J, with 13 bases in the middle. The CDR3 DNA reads TGTGCCATCAGTGAGTCCGGGTCTTTCGGGGAGACCCAGTACTTC. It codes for CAISESGSFGETQYF.

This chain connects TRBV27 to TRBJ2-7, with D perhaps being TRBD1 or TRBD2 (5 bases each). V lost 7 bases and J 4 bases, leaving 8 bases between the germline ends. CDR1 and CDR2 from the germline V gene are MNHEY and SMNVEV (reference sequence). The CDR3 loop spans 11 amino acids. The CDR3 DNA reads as TGTGCCAGCAAATGGGGGTACGAGCAGTACTTC. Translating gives CASKWGYEQYF.

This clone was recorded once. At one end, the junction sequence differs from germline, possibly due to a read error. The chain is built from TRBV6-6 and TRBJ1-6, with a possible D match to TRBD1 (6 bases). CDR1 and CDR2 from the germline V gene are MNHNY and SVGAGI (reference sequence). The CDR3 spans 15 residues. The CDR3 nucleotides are TGTGCCAGCACCCGTGACGGGGGCTTGAATTTACCCCTCCACTTT. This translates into CASTRDGGLNLPLHF.

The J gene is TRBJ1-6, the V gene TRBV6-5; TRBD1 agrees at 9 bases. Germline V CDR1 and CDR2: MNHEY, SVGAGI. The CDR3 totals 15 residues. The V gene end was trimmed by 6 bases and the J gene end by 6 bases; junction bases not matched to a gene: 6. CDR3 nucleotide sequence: TGTGCCAGCAGCCTCCGGGACAGGGTTAATTCACCCCTCCACTTT. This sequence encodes CASSLRDRVNSPLHF.

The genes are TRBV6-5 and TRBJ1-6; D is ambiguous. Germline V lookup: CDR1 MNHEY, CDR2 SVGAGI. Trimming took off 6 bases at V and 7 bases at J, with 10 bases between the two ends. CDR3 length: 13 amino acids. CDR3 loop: CASSFGLNSPLHF. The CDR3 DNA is TGTGCCAGCAGCTTCGGACTCAATTCACCCCTCCACTTT.

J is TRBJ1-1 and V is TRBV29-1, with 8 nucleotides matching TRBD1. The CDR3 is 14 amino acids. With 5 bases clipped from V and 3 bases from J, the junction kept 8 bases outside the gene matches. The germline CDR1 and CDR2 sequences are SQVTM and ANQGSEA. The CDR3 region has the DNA TGCAGCGTTAGGACAGGGAAGGTACACACTGAAGCTTTCTTT. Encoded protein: CSVRTGKVHTEAFF.

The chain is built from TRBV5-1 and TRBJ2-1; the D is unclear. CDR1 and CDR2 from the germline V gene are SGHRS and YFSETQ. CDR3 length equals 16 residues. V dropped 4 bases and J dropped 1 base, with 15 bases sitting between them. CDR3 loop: CASSPSPLGSYNEQFF. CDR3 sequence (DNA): TGCGCCAGCAGCCCCTCCCCCCTCGGGTCCTACAATGAGCAGTTCTTC.